This T cell receptor beta chain was sequenced during a study of T cell responses to AZD1222 COVID-19 vaccine. Study-wide results and limits: Spike-specific TCR breadth and depth both grew after two AZD1222 doses. Possibly, clonal diversity was underestimated; donors were largely white British and included more females.

This table comes from immunoSEQ multiplex PCR, and its TCRdb copy is limited to in-frame clones, with some not included. The table records about 140,000 clones, 70% to 90% of them present only once. As concerns this clone: Its antigen remains unidentified.

CDR1 and CDR2 (germline): SGHTA, FQGNSA. V shed 5 bases and J shed 7 bases, with 15 bases lying between them. This CDR3 contains 14 residues. This receptor was identified in an adult in good health. The chain couples TRBV7-2 to TRBJ1-3; no clear D. Sample: peripheral blood, taken on day 0 of AZD1222 vaccination. CDR3 sequence: CASSLLWTRNTIYF. The CDR3 DNA reads as TGTGCCAGCAGCCTCCTATGGACCCGGAACACCATATATTTT.